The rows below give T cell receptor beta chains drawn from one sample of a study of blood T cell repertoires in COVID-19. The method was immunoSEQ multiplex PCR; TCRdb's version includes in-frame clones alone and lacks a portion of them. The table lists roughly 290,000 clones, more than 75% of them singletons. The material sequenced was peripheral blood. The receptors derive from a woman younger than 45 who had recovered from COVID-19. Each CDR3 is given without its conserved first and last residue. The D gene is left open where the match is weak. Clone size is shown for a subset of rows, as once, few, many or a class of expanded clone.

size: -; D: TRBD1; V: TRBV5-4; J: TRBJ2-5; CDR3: ASSPMTAVLGGQGKETQY
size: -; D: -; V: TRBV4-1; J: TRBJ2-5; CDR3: ASSQVRGSETQY
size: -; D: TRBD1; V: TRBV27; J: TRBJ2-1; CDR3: ASSLFFRGLSNEQF
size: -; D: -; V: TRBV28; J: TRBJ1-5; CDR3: ASSYTGIGNQPQH
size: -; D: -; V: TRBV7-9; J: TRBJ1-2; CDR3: ASSFLETNYGYT
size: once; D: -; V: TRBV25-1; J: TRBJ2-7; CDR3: ASSGTGWAYEQY
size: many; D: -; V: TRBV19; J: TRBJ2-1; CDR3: ASTLTGRDGDEQF
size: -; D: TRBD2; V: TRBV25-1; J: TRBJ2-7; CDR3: ASSNSGRTDEQY
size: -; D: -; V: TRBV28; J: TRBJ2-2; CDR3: ASEQGLRGLANTGELF
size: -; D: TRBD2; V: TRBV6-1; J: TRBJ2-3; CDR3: ASSEQAGGPDTQY
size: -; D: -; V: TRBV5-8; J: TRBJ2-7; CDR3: ASSPDAGDAYEQY
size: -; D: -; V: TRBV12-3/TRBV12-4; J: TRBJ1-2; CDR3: ASTLGGHGYT
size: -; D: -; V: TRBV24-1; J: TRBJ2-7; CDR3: ATSDPKTPLGEQY
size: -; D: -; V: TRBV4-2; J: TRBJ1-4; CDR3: ASSQGGDNEKLF
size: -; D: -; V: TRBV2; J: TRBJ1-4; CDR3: ASSETPQGSKLF
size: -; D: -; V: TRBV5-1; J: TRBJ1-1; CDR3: ASSSQGGNTEAF
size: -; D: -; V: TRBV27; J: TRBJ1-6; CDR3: ASTFGGPWSSPLH
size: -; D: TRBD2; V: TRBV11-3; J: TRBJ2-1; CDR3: ASSLETSSYNEQF
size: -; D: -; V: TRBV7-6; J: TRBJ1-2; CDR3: ASSLGLGGINYGYT
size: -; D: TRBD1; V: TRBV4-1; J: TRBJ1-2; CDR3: ASSQQRQGSMFYGYT
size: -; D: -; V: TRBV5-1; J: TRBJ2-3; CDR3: ASSSTGGRDTQY
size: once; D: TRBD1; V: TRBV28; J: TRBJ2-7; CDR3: ASSGTGGSYEQY
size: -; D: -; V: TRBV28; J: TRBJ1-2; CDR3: ASTPGVTNYGYT
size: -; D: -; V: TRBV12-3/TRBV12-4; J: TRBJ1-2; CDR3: ASTPSVGSYT
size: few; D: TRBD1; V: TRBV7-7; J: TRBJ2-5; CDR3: ASSLGQVHEETQY
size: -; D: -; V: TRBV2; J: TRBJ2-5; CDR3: ASSELGSGQETQY
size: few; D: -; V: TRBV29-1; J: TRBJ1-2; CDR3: SVTGDEGYGYT
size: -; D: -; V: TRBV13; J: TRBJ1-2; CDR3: ASSWGTPTNYGYT
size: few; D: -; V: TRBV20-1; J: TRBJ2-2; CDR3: SASFGTGELF
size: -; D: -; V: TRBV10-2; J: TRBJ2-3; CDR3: ASGERTRTDTQY
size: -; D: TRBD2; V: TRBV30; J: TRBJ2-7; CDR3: ACETSGGAYEQY
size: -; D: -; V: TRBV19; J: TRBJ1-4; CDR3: ASSEDLRGEKLF
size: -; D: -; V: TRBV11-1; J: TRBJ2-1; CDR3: ASSSARDNPNEQF
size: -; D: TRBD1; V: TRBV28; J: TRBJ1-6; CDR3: ASSLPDRGPDSPLH
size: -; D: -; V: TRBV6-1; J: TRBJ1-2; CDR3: ASSDRAPFDGYT
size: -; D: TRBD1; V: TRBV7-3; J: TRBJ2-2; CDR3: ASSSTGTGELF
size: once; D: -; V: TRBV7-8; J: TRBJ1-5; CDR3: ASSRTGLNQPQH
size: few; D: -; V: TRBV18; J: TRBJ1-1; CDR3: ASSSPRAQDTEAF